The 31 T cell receptor beta chains below come from one sample, sequenced in a study of cytomegalovirus exposure and HLA in healthy donors. PCR employed 60 Vbeta and 13 Jbeta primers. Produced via immunoSEQ multiplex PCR; TCRdb's table is partial and in-frame only. Among about 110,000 clones listed, approximately 81% were seen once. The sequenced material came from PBMCs. The receptors shown here come from a man between 25 and 39 years old in good health and CMV-seronegative.

This clone was detected only a few times. The chain carries TRBV6-1 and TRBJ2-3; 8 nucleotides line up with TRBD1. Per the germline V gene, CDR1 is MNHNS and CDR2 is SASEGT. The CDR3 is 17 residues long. Unmatched junction bases numbered 11, after V lost 4 bases and J lost 2 bases. CDR3 nucleotides: TGTGCCAGCAGTGTCTACTTGACAGGGGACCTCACAGATACGCAGTATTTT. Protein product: CASSVYLTGDLTDTQYF.

The chain uses TRBV30 and TRBJ2-7; TRBD2 matches 8 bases. Per germline, CDR1 GTSNPN and CDR2 SVGIG (reference sequence). V lost 0 bases to trimming and J lost 5 bases; unmatched junction nucleotides: 15. The CDR3 contains 17 residues. The CDR3 region is CAWSVSWVGGALDEQYF. The DNA for the CDR3 is TGTGCCTGGAGTGTAAGTTGGGTCGGGGGGGCCTTGGACGAGCAGTACTTC.

This clone has just a few counts. This sequence joins TRBV4-1 and TRBJ2-1; 8 bases agree with TRBD2. Germline assignment: CDR1 MGHRA and CDR2 YSYEKL. This CDR3 spans 16 amino acids. The V gene end was trimmed by 0 bases and the J gene end by 4 bases; junction bases not matched to a gene: 5. The DNA for the CDR3 is TGCGCCAGCAGCCAAGAATATCCTAGCGGGTACAATGAGCAGTTCTTC. It encodes CASSQEYPSGYNEQFF.

The chain employs TRBV6-5 and TRBJ1-4; D is possibly TRBD1 (5 bases). The CDR3 spans 15 residues. Germline CDR1 and CDR2: MNHEY and SVGAGI. V dropped 2 bases and J dropped 3 bases, with 10 bases sitting between them. In DNA form, the CDR3 reads TGTGCCAGCAGTTACAGGGGTGTGGCTAATGAAAAACTGTTTTTT. The encoded protein is CASSYRGVANEKLFF.

This chain connects TRBV27 to TRBJ2-2; 9 bases match TRBD1. This CDR3 comprises 15 residues. The V gene's germline CDR1 is MNHEY and CDR2 SMNVEV (reference sequence). J was trimmed by 7 bases and V by 6 bases; bases with no gene match: 9. DNA of the CDR3: TGTGCCAGCAGGCCCCGGGACAGGGTGAACGGGGAGCTGTTTTTT. It translates to CASRPRDRVNGELFF.

The V and J genes are TRBV11-2 and TRBJ1-1; a possible D gene is TRBD1 (6 bases). The CDR3 spans 18 residues. Germline assignment: CDR1 SGHAT and CDR2 FQNNGV. Trimming took 5 bases from V and 1 from J, leaving 23 bases between them. The CDR3 spells CASSPGVRGQPTNTEAFF. CDR3 sequence (DNA): TGTGCCAGCAGCCCTGGGGTGAGGGGACAACCTACGAACACTGAAGCTTTCTTT.

This sequence joins TRBV15 and TRBJ2-1; TRBD2 matches 9 bases. In germline, CDR1 is LNHNV, CDR2 YYDKDF (reference sequence). The CDR3 runs to 15 residues. Losses at the gene ends were 0 bases for V and 15 bases for J; bases not matched to a gene: 12. The CDR3 nucleotides read TGTGCCACCAGCAGAGACCGTGGACTAGCGACGGAGGGGTTCTTC. Its protein is CATSRDRGLATEGFF.

This chain connects TRBV14 to TRBJ1-1; TRBD1 aligns across 7 bases. Germline V lookup: CDR1 SGHDN, CDR2 FVKESK. The V gene end was trimmed by 1 base and the J gene end by 7 bases; junction bases not matched to a gene: 21. The CDR3 has 19 residues. The CDR3 DNA reads TGTGCCAGCAGCCAAGGCCGAGGGACAGTCGGGAAGAGGAGCATTGAAGCTTTCTTT. This encodes CASSQGRGTVGKRSIEAFF.

This chain joins TRBV7-8 and TRBJ1-1, with D unclear. The CDR3 is 14 amino acids. Trimming took 2 bases from V and 0 from J, leaving 7 bases between them. The germline V gene has CDR1 SGHVS and CDR2 FQNEAQ. The CDR3 spells CASSLRNLNTEAFF. The CDR3 DNA reads as TGTGCCAGCAGCTTAAGAAACTTGAACACTGAAGCTTTCTTT.

This clone was recorded a few times. In DNA, the CDR3 is TGTGCCAGCAGTTACGGCTCCCTAACCAGGGCTTTCTTT. This codes for CASSYGSLTRAFF. The rearrangement links TRBV6-5 to TRBJ1-1; D not certain. This CDR3 region has 13 residues. Trimming took off 2 bases at V and 11 bases at J, with 15 bases between the two ends. CDR1 and CDR2 (germline): MNHEY, SVGAGI.

The chain couples TRBV6-1 to TRBJ2-7; TRBD1 might be the D (6 bases). The CDR3 runs 14 residues. Germline loops: CDR1 MNHNS, CDR2 SASEGT. The ends were cut back, 5 bases at V and 0 bases at J, with 11 bases in the middle. CDR3 nucleotide sequence: TGTGCCAGCAGTAAACCGGGACACTCCTACGAGCAGTACTTC. Encoded protein: CASSKPGHSYEQYF.

This chain connects TRBV15 to TRBJ2-7; TRBD1 matches at 8 bases. The CDR3 covers 15 residues. The V segment lost 0 bases and the J segment 5 bases; nucleotides outside the gene matches: 6. CDR1 LNHNV and CDR2 YYDKDF come from the germline V gene (reference sequence). The CDR3 DNA follows: TGTGCCACCAGCAGAGATGGCAGGGGGCACGACGAGCAGTACTTC. Its translation is CATSRDGRGHDEQYF.

The J gene is TRBJ2-2, the V gene TRBV14, with D unclear. Per germline, CDR1 SGHDN and CDR2 FVKESK. The CDR3 runs to 13 residues. V was pared by 2 bases and J by 8 bases, with 9 bases between. The CDR3 is CASSQPHGGELFF. The CDR3 bases are TGTGCCAGCAGCCAACCCCACGGTGGGGAGCTGTTTTTT. The whole variable domain, remainder taken from reference TRBV14 and TRBJ2-2, is EAGVTQFPSHSVIEKGQTVTLRCDPISGHDNLYWYRRVMGKEIKFLLHFVKESKQDESGMPNNRFLAERTGGTYSTLKVQPAELEDSGVYFCASSQPHGGELFFGEGSRLTVL.

The J gene is TRBJ1-1, the V gene TRBV9, with 7 bases that match TRBD1. V gave up 0 bases and J gave up 0 bases; unmatched junction bases: 5. Germline CDR1 reads SGDLS; CDR2 reads YYNGEE. This CDR3 has 16 amino acids. The CDR3 sequence is CASSVVGTAMNTEAFF. The DNA of the CDR3 is TGTGCCAGCAGCGTAGTCGGGACAGCTATGAACACTGAAGCTTTCTTT.

This clone occurred a few times. This chain links TRBV6-5 with TRBJ1-1; maybe TRBD1 (5 bases). The CDR3 consists of 14 residues. Germline values: CDR1 MNHEY, CDR2 SVGAGI. V was shortened by 1 base and J by 7 bases, with 13 bases between the two germline ends. The CDR3 region is CASSYFLDRNEAFF. The CDR3 coding sequence is TGTGCCAGCAGTTACTTCCTTGACAGAAATGAAGCTTTCTTT.

J is TRBJ2-5 and V is TRBV4-1, with D possibly being TRBD1 (6 bases). Trimming left V 3 bases short and J 5 bases short, with 10 bases between. CDR1 is MGHRA and CDR2 is YSYEKL in the germline V gene. The CDR3 extends over 13 amino acids. The CDR3 here is CASSQARGETQYF. DNA for the CDR3: TGCGCCAGCAGCCAGGCTAGGGGGGAGACCCAGTACTTC.

The chain is built from TRBV9 and TRBJ2-3, with 11 bases lining up with TRBD1. The CDR3 has 20 residues. CDR1 SGDLS and CDR2 YYNGEE come from the germline V gene. V lost 4 bases to trimming and J lost 7 bases; unmatched junction nucleotides: 23. CDR3 sequence: CASSTSRDRGVKILSNTQYF. The DNA of the CDR3 is TGTGCCAGCAGCACCTCGCGGGACAGGGGGGTGAAGATACTGTCGAATACGCAGTATTTT.

The table lists this clone with a count of one. The chain combines TRBV5-1 with TRBJ2-1, with D possibly matching TRBD2 (5 bases). The germline CDR1 and CDR2 sequences are SGHRS and YFSETQ. Trimming removed 5 bases at V and 8 bases at J, with 14 bases between. This CDR3 is built from 13 residues. CDR3 nucleotides: TGCGCCAGCAGGCTGGGAGCTCCCGATGAGCAGTTCTTC. Translation gives CASRLGAPDEQFF.

This clone was detected only once. In nucleotides, the CDR3 is TGTGCCACCAGCATGAGGACTAGCGGATACAATGAGCAGTTCTTC. The encoded protein is CATSMRTSGYNEQFF. The V call is TRBV15, the J call TRBJ2-1; 10 bases line up with TRBD2. CDR1 and CDR2 (germline): LNHNV, YYDKDF (reference sequence). V gave up 4 bases and J gave up 4 bases; unmatched junction bases: 4. The CDR3 contains 15 residues.

For the CDR3, the DNA is TGTGCCAGCACAATGGGAGGTAGCAATCAGCCCCAGCATTTT. Its translation: CASTMGGSNQPQHF. The rearrangement uses TRBV28 and TRBJ1-5, with D hard to call. The CDR3 runs to 14 residues. Germline lookup yields CDR1 MDHEN and CDR2 SYDVKM. V was pared by 7 bases and J by 0 bases, with 10 bases between.

This chain joins TRBV6-4 and TRBJ2-2, with 8 bases matching TRBD1. The CDR3 is 14 residues long. Per the germline V gene, CDR1 is MRHNA and CDR2 is SNTAGT. V was pared by 6 bases and J by 1 base, with 1 base of the junction left unmatched. The CDR3 protein is CASRGQVNTGELFF. The CDR3 bases are TGTGCCAGCAGGGGACAGGTGAACACCGGGGAGCTGTTTTTT.

This rearrangement joins TRBV10-2 to TRBJ2-7; D is uncertain. The V and J ends lost 10 bases and 0 bases respectively, with 7 bases between them. CDR1 WSHSY and CDR2 SAAADI come from the germline V gene. This CDR3 has 11 amino acids. CDR3 DNA sequence: TGCGCCACTGGGCCCTCCTACGAGCAGTACTTC. Its translation is CATGPSYEQYF.

The chain uses TRBV11-3 and TRBJ2-1, with D uncertain. Trimming shortened V by 5 bases and J by 7 bases, and 15 bases separated the two germline ends. Germline V gene sequence: CDR1 SGHNT, CDR2 YENEEA. The CDR3 runs to 14 residues. This chain's CDR3 is CASSRRSSVNEQFF. In nucleotides, the CDR3 is TGTGCCAGCAGCCGTCGAAGCTCGGTAAATGAGCAGTTCTTC.

The CDR3: CASRPRQNQPQHF. CDR3 DNA: TGTGCCAGCAGGCCTCGACAAAATCAGCCCCAGCATTTT. The chain has TRBV6-5 and TRBJ1-5; D remains ambiguous. CDR1 MNHEY and CDR2 SVGAGI come from the germline V gene. V was shortened by 6 bases and J by 4 bases, with 10 bases between the two germline ends. CDR3 length equals 13 residues.

The CDR3: CASSLRTDSYNEQFF. The DNA for the CDR3 is TGTGCCAGCAGCTTACGGACAGACTCCTACAATGAGCAGTTCTTC. This sequence joins TRBV9 and TRBJ2-1, with D possibly TRBD1 on 6 matching bases. The CDR3 sequence is 15 residues long. V shed 4 bases and J shed 0 bases, with 11 bases lying between them. Germline CDR1 is SGDLS and CDR2 is YYNGEE.

V gene TRBV5-6 combines with J gene TRBJ2-5; tentatively, D is TRBD1 (6 bases). The CDR3 contains 16 residues. Germline V gene lookup returns CDR1 SGHDT and CDR2 YYEEEE. V was clipped by 3 bases and J by 2 bases, with 17 bases between them. CDR3 in DNA: TGTGCCAGCAGCTGGGGAGTGGGGACACTTCAAGAGACCCAGTACTTC. It is translated as CASSWGVGTLQETQYF.

J is TRBJ1-6 and V is TRBV21-1; the D call TRBD1 from the table was never checked on the DNA. TRBV21-1 is a listed pseudogene. The CDR3 is made up of 16 amino acids. CDR3 DNA sequence: TGTGCCAGCAGCAGGGGCAACAGGTCCCTGGATTCACCCCTCCACTTT. Its protein is CASSRGNRSLDSPLHF.

The chain joins TRBV5-4 to TRBJ1-6; TRBD1 matches 7 bases. The CDR3 is 16 amino acids. Per germline, CDR1 SGHNT and CDR2 YYREEE (reference sequence). The V segment lost 0 bases and the J segment 8 bases; nucleotides outside the gene matches: 8. The DNA for the CDR3 is TGTGCCAGCAGCTTGGGGCCAGGGGGATTGGATTCACCCCTCCACTTT. Translated: CASSLGPGGLDSPLHF.

J is TRBJ1-2 and V is TRBV30; 9 nucleotides align to TRBD1. Germline loops: CDR1 GTSNPN, CDR2 SVGIG (reference sequence). This CDR3 is 12 amino acids long. The V gene end was trimmed by 3 bases and the J gene end by 8 bases; junction bases not matched to a gene: 4. The chain's CDR3 is CAWRRDREGYTF. In nucleotides, the CDR3 is TGTGCCTGGAGGCGGGACAGGGAGGGCTACACCTTC.

In DNA form, the CDR3 reads TGTGCCAGCAGAGCCTGGGAGGGACGCTCCACAGATACGCAGTATTTT. Its translation: CASRAWEGRSTDTQYF. J is TRBJ2-3 and V is TRBV2; TRBD2 aligns across 7 bases. The CDR3 loop spans 16 amino acids. The trim removed 6 bases at V and 2 bases at J, leaving 11 bases unmatched. From germline, CDR1 is SNHLY and CDR2 FYNNEI.

The chain is built from TRBV7-9 and TRBJ1-2; D gene uncertain. Germline V gene lookup returns CDR1 SEHNR and CDR2 FQNEAQ (reference sequence). This CDR3 contains 13 residues. V gave up 3 bases and J gave up 7 bases, with 12 bases separating them. CDR3 coding DNA: TGTGCCAGCAGCTTCTCGGGGAGTCTTGGCTACACCTTC. The encoded protein is CASSFSGSLGYTF.